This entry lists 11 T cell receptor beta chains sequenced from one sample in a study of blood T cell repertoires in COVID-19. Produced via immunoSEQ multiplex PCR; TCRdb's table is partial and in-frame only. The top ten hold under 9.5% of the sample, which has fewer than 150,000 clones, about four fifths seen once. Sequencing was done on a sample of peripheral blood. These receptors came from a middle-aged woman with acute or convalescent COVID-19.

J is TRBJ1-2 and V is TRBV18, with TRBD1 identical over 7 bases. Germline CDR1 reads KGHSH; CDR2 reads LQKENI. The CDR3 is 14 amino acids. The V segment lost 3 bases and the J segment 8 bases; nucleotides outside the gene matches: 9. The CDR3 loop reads CASSPPDRSGGYTF. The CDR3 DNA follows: TGTGCCAGCTCACCTCCGGACAGGTCTGGAGGCTACACCTTC.

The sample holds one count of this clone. In DNA, the CDR3 is TGTGCCAGCAGCTTGGTACAGGGTGGCGGAAACACCATATATTTT. Protein sequence: CASSLVQGGGNTIYF. This chain joins TRBV5-4 and TRBJ1-3; TRBD1 might be the D (6 bases). CDR3 length: 15 residues. The germline V gene encodes CDR1 SGHNT and CDR2 YYREEE (reference sequence). The V and J ends lost 0 bases and 4 bases respectively, with 11 bases between them.

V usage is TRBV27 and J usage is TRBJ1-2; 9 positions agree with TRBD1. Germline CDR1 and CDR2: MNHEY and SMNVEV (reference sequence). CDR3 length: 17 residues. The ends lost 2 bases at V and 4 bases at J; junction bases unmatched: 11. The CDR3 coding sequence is TGTGCCAGCAGTTTAGAAGGATTAAGGACAGGGGTCTATGGCTACACCTTC. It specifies CASSLEGLRTGVYGYTF.

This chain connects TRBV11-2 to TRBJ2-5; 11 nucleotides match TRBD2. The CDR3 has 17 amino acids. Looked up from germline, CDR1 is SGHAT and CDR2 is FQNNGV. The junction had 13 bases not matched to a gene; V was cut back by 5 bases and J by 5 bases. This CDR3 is CASSGIAGGMGVETQYF. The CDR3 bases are TGTGCCAGCAGCGGAATAGCGGGGGGGATGGGGGTGGAGACCCAGTACTTC.

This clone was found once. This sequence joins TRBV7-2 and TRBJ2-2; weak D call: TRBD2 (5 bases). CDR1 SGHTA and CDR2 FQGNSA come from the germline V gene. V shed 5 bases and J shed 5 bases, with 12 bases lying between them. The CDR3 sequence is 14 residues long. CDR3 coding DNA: TGTGCCAGCAGCGGAGGCCCGGGGACCGGGGAGCTGTTTTTT. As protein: CASSGGPGTGELFF.

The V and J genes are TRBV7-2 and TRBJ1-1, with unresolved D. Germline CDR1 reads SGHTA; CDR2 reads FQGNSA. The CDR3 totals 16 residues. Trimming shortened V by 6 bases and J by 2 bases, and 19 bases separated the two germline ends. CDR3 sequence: CASRPGIGSGNTEAFF. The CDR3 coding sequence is TGTGCCAGCAGGCCCGGAATTGGGAGCGGTAACACTGAAGCTTTCTTT. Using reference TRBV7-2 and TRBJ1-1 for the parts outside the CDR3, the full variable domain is GAGVSQSPSNKVTEKGKDVELRCDPISGHTALYWYRQSLGQGLEFLIYFQGNSAPDKSGLPSDRFSAERTGGSVSTLTIQRTQQEDSAVYLCASRPGIGSGNTEAFFGQGTRLTVV.

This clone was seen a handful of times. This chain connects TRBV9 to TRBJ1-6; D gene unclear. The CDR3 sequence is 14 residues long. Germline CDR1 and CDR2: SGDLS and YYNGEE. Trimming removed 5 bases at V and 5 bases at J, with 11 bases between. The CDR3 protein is CASSTGKDNSPLHF. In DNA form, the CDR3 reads TGTGCCAGCAGTACGGGGAAGGATAATTCACCCCTCCACTTT.

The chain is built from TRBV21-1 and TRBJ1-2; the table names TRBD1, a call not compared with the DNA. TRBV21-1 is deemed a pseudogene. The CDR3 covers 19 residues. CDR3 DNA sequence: TGTGCCAGCAGCAAGGGACCGTCAGGGGGCCTACCAACTAACTATGGCTACACCTTC. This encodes CASSKGPSGGLPTNYGYTF.

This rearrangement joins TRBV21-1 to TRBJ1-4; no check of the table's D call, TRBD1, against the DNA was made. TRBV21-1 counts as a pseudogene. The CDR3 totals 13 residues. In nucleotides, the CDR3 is TGTGGCCCCAGGGATGCAACTAATGAAAAACTGTTTTTT. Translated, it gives CGPRDATNEKLFF.

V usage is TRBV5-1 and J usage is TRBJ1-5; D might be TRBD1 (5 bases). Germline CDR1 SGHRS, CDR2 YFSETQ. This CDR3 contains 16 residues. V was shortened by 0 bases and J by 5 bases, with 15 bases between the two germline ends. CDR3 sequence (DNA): TGCGCCAGCAGCTTGGATCTCTCGGGGGGGGATCAGCCCCAGCATTTT. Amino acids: CASSLDLSGGDQPQHF.

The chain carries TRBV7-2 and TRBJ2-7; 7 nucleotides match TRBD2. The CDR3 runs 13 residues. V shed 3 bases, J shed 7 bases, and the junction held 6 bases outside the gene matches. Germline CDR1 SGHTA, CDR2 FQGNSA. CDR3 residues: CASSFPGTTEQYF. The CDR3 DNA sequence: TGTGCCAGCAGCTTCCCCGGGACTACGGAGCAGTACTTC.